This is a list of T cell receptor beta chains from one sample in a study of cytomegalovirus exposure and HLA in healthy donors. Assay used: immunoSEQ multiplex PCR; TCRdb lists only in-frame clones, some missing. The data hold some 90,000 clones, with about three quarters observed a single time. Sample: PBMCs. The source of these receptors is a boy between 10 and 17 years old in good health and CMV-seronegative. The conserved cysteine and the conserved F or W are not part of the CDR3 here.

v_call: TRBV29-1
cdr3_aa: SVGTVDTQY

v_call: TRBV7-9
cdr3_aa: ASSSPGQESQPQH

v_call: TRBV6-5
cdr3_aa: ASMGGYGYT

v_call: TRBV7-9
cdr3_aa: ASSLDSIALNEKLF

v_call: TRBV6-1
cdr3_aa: ASSATGSSTDTQY

v_call: TRBV30
cdr3_aa: AWKGQSYEQY

v_call: TRBV4-3
cdr3_aa: ASSQGTGGAWGYT

v_call: TRBV25-1
cdr3_aa: ASSELGSSYEQY

v_call: TRBV4-2
cdr3_aa: ASSHHWASVSNQPQH

v_call: TRBV2
cdr3_aa: ASSPSELGQY

v_call: TRBV30
cdr3_aa: AWSHSGSRADTQY

v_call: TRBV18
cdr3_aa: ASSPGTGSNQPQH

v_call: TRBV14
cdr3_aa: ASSQDWSRGFQEKLF

v_call: TRBV5-6
cdr3_aa: ASSSLNQPQH

v_call: TRBV5-8
cdr3_aa: ASSFGQGKQETQY

v_call: TRBV28
cdr3_aa: ASSMTVRGYT

v_call: TRBV7-9
cdr3_aa: ASNPTQGYNEQF

v_call: TRBV7-2
cdr3_aa: ASSWGGEQF

v_call: TRBV6-5
cdr3_aa: ASSSQAGGGAF

v_call: TRBV19
cdr3_aa: ASSFGSVSYEQY

v_call: TRBV27
cdr3_aa: ASSLSTGYEQY

v_call: TRBV29-1
cdr3_aa: SVDTGFDEQF

v_call: TRBV25-1
cdr3_aa: ASSRGGGTEAF

v_call: TRBV7-9
cdr3_aa: ASSPPDIGVHEQF

v_call: TRBV25-1
cdr3_aa: ASSRGGYTEAF

v_call: TRBV29-1
cdr3_aa: SSYRSGTGNNYGYT

v_call: TRBV7-9
cdr3_aa: ASSPVLALISYEQY

v_call: TRBV5-1
cdr3_aa: ASSFQAGGSYEQY

v_call: TRBV7-9
cdr3_aa: ASTRPIPEDTQY

v_call: TRBV19
cdr3_aa: ASRESGNQPQH

v_call: TRBV15
cdr3_aa: ATSRDRASPYNEQF

v_call: TRBV5-4
cdr3_aa: ASSFSSEQY

v_call: TRBV30
cdr3_aa: AWNGQISYEQY

v_call: TRBV2
cdr3_aa: ASSERTGRNEQF

v_call: TRBV7-2
cdr3_aa: ASSRTRVRTDTQY

v_call: TRBV27
cdr3_aa: ASSFRHRSQPQH

v_call: TRBV27
cdr3_aa: ASSLGQGAYEQY

v_call: TRBV4-1
cdr3_aa: ASSQGGGRQGNTEAF

v_call: TRBV15
cdr3_aa: ATSRDGLGNSPLH

v_call: TRBV28
cdr3_aa: ASRVGGSSYNEQF

v_call: TRBV5-4
cdr3_aa: ASSSGQGRPFGNTIY

v_call: TRBV25-1
cdr3_aa: ASSVRGNQYEQY

v_call: TRBV7-2
cdr3_aa: ASSLERSLYGYT

v_call: TRBV19
cdr3_aa: ASGRGNQPQH

v_call: TRBV7-6
cdr3_aa: ASSLGSQGSNTEAF